These 30 T cell receptor beta chains were all obtained from the same sample, sequenced in a study of shared clonotypes between healthy human individuals. Sequencing was performed with immunoSEQ multiplex PCR; in TCRdb, only in-frame clones are kept and a portion is missing. The repertoire holds over 850,000 clones, with around three quarters as singletons. The sample consisted of memory CD4+ T cells from PBMCs. The subset: CD45RA-negative fraction. These receptors were taken from a man aged 18 to 30 in good health. Some clones in this sample may be carry-over from other donors' samples.

V usage is TRBV7-8 and J usage is TRBJ1-1; D possibly corresponds to TRBD1 (6 bases). The V end lost 3 bases, the J end lost 5 bases, and 16 bases lay between the germline ends. Germline V gene lookup returns CDR1 SGHVS and CDR2 FQNEAQ. The CDR3 totals 15 residues. The CDR3 protein is CASSLIGGGTTEAFF. CDR3 nucleotide sequence: TGTGCCAGCAGCTTGATTGGGGGGGGCACGACTGAAGCTTTCTTT.

This clone appeared once. The same CDR3 can be traced to other DNA sequences in this sample. The genes are TRBV7-7 and TRBJ2-5; 10 bases agree with TRBD1. The CDR3 is 14 residues long. Germline V gene sequence: CDR1 SSHAT, CDR2 FNYEAQ (reference sequence). V trimming: 5 bases; J trimming: 3 bases; junction bases outside the gene matches: 3. Written as DNA, the CDR3 is TGTGCCAGCAGCCAGACAGGGGGCGAAGAGACCCAGTACTTC. This gives the protein CASSQTGGEETQYF.

V and J are TRBV7-3 and TRBJ2-2; D may be TRBD1 (6 bases). This CDR3 is 15 amino acids long. Germline CDR1 and CDR2: SGHTA and FQGTGA. With 5 bases removed from V and 5 bases from J, the gap between germline ends came to 15 bases. CDR3 loop: CASSLQQGGTGELFF. CDR3 DNA sequence: TGTGCCAGCAGCCTACAACAGGGCGGAACCGGGGAGCTGTTTTTT.

The chain links TRBV18 to TRBJ1-2; D gene uncertain. Germline assignment: CDR1 KGHSH and CDR2 LQKENI. The CDR3 is 13 amino acids. The ends were cut back, 9 bases at V and 5 bases at J, with 16 bases in the middle. The CDR3 DNA is TGTGCCAGTACACCCACCGAGGCATATGGCTACACCTTC. Translated: CASTPTEAYGYTF.

This chain links TRBV15 with TRBJ2-7; TRBD1 or TRBD2 may be the D gene (6 bases each). There are 15 residues in the CDR3. Trimming cost V 1 base and J 4 bases, with 14 bases left between them. The germline V gene encodes CDR1 LNHNV and CDR2 YYDKDF (reference sequence). The CDR3, as DNA: TGTGCCACCAGCAGAGGGGGGGCCCTAGAGTACGAGCAGTACTTC. It yields the protein CATSRGGALEYEQYF. The complete variable domain, with remaining parts taken from reference TRBV15 and TRBJ2-7, reads DAMVIQNPRYQVTQFGKPVTLSCSQTLNHNVMYWYQQKSSQAPKLLFHYYDKDFNNEADTPDNFQSRRPNTSFCFLDIRSPGLGDTAMYLCATSRGGALEYEQYFGPGTRLTVT.

The table lists this clone with a count of one. The chain links TRBV20-1 to TRBJ2-7; the D is unclear. Germline V CDR1 and CDR2: DFQATT, SNEGSKA (reference sequence). This CDR3 spans 11 amino acids. V was shortened by 6 bases and J by 4 bases, with 10 bases between the two germline ends. CDR3 in DNA: TGCAGTGCCTCTCCCCAGTACGAGCAGTACTTC. Its translation is CSASPQYEQYF.

The genes are TRBV28 and TRBJ1-5; D uncertain. From germline, CDR1 is MDHEN and CDR2 SYDVKM. The CDR3 is 11 residues long. Trimming pared 5 bases from V and 15 bases from J, leaving 14 bases between. The CDR3 spells CASSPSIGRHF. In DNA, the CDR3 is TGTGCCAGCAGTCCATCGATAGGTCGGCATTTT.

This clone was seen ten or more times. The chain joins TRBV14 to TRBJ2-7; D ambiguous. This CDR3 has 15 amino acids. Trimming removed 2 bases from V and 0 bases from J, with 11 bases in between. Germline loops: CDR1 SGHDN, CDR2 FVKESK. CDR3 nucleotides: TGTGCCAGCAGCCAACGGTGGTCTTCCTCCTACGAGCAGTACTTC. This codes for CASSQRWSSSYEQYF.

V is TRBV23-1 and J is TRBJ1-2; unclear D gene. TRBV23-1 is recorded as an ORF, its role being uncertain. CDR3 length equals 11 residues. With 10 bases removed from V and 4 bases from J, the gap between germline ends came to 10 bases. Here the CDR3 reads CAIPGIYGYTF. The CDR3 DNA is TGCGCCATCCCAGGTATCTATGGCTACACCTTC.

This clone occurred a few times. The V and J genes are TRBV21-1 and TRBJ2-1; no check of the table's D call, TRBD2, against the DNA was made. TRBV21-1 is a pseudogene. This CDR3 has 10 residues. CDR3 loop: CASREARQFF. Written as DNA, the CDR3 is TGTGCCAGCAGAGAAGCGAGGCAGTTCTTC.

The CDR3 DNA reads TGCGCCAGCAGCCCGCGGATAGGGGTTCCTAATGAAAAACTGTTTTTT. Amino acid sequence: CASSPRIGVPNEKLFF. This chain joins TRBV4-3 and TRBJ1-4, with a weak D call TRBD1 (5 bases). The CDR3 extends over 16 amino acids. Trimming shortened V by 4 bases and J by 3 bases, and 15 bases separated the two germline ends. CDR1 and CDR2 (germline): LGHNA, YSLEER.

The chain uses TRBV5-1 and TRBJ2-7; maybe TRBD1 (7 bases). The germline CDR1 and CDR2 sequences are SGHRS and YFSETQ. This CDR3 is 15 amino acids long. Trimming removed 2 bases at V and 2 bases at J, with 14 bases between. The DNA for the CDR3 is TGCGCCAGCAGCTTAGGAGGGGGCAGGACCTACGAGCAGTACTTC. This translates into CASSLGGGRTYEQYF. The whole variable domain, remainder taken from reference TRBV5-1 and TRBJ2-7, is KAGVTQTPRYLIKTRGQQVTLSCSPISGHRSVSWYQQTPGQGLQFLFEYFSETQRNKGNFPGRFSGRQFSNSRSEMNVSTLELGDSALYLCASSLGGGRTYEQYFGPGTRLTVT.

This chain links TRBV11-2 with TRBJ1-2, with D possibly matching TRBD1 (6 bases). The CDR3 has 14 amino acids. From germline, CDR1 is SGHAT and CDR2 FQNNGV. Trimming pared 7 bases from V and 2 bases from J, leaving 14 bases between. CDR3 sequence reads: CASTGGAVNYGYTF. As DNA, the CDR3 is TGTGCCAGCACCGGGGGGGCAGTGAACTATGGCTACACCTTC.

This chain links TRBV29-1 with TRBJ1-2; D may be TRBD1 (6 bases). V shed 4 bases and J shed 5 bases, with 20 bases lying between them. In germline, CDR1 is SQVTM, CDR2 ANQGSEA. This CDR3 contains 15 residues. Written as DNA, the CDR3 is TGCAGCGTTGGGGGGCACTCACTTATTTCTTATGGCTACACCTTC. It yields the protein CSVGGHSLISYGYTF.

About this clone: The sample carries other DNA sequences with the same CDR3. The chain employs TRBV9 and TRBJ2-7; TRBD1 agrees at 7 bases. The CDR3 has 14 amino acids. The V gene end was trimmed by 0 bases and the J gene end by 0 bases; junction bases not matched to a gene: 0. Germline-derived CDR1 and CDR2 are SGDLS and YYNGEE. As DNA, the CDR3 is TGTGCCAGCAGCGTAGGGGACAGCTCCTACGAGCAGTACTTC. This sequence encodes CASSVGDSSYEQYF.

This clone was counted ten times or more. The same CDR3 also results from other DNA sequences found in this sample. The chain recombines TRBV9 with TRBJ1-4; TRBD1 agrees at 7 bases. This CDR3 is 15 amino acids long. Germline assignment: CDR1 SGDLS and CDR2 YYNGEE. The V segment lost 6 bases and the J segment 4 bases; nucleotides outside the gene matches: 9. CDR3 nucleotides: TGTGCCAGCAACAAAGGGGGCAGCCGTAATGAAAAACTGTTTTTT. Protein product: CASNKGGSRNEKLFF.

The chain carries TRBV9 and TRBJ1-2; 9 bases agree with TRBD1. The germline CDR1 and CDR2 sequences are SGDLS and YYNGEE. V lost 4 bases to trimming and J lost 4 bases; unmatched junction nucleotides: 5. This CDR3 has 14 amino acids. Here the CDR3 DNA reads TGTGCCAGCAGCAGATGGGACAGGGCCTATGGCTACACCTTC. This gives the protein CASSRWDRAYGYTF.

The table lists this clone with a count of one. The chain joins TRBV2 to TRBJ1-3; no reliable D call. Trimming stripped 7 bases from V and 0 bases from J, with 10 bases between. The germline V gene has CDR1 SNHLY and CDR2 FYNNEI. The CDR3 runs to 14 residues. CDR3 sequence reads: CASTRQDSGNTIYF. The CDR3 DNA sequence: TGTGCCAGCACTAGGCAGGACTCTGGAAACACCATATATTTT.

The chain links TRBV4-3 to TRBJ2-1, with 14 positions matching TRBD2. This CDR3 has 17 amino acids. Germline-derived CDR1 and CDR2 are LGHNA and YSLEER. V was pared by 4 bases and J by 3 bases, with 5 bases of the junction left unmatched. CDR3 in amino acids: CASSRGLAGGGYNEQFF. DNA for the CDR3: TGCGCCAGCAGCCGCGGACTAGCGGGAGGAGGCTACAATGAGCAGTTCTTC.

This rearrangement joins TRBV5-4 to TRBJ2-7, with 10 bases identical to TRBD1. The CDR3 is 15 amino acids. Per germline, CDR1 SGHNT and CDR2 YYREEE (reference sequence). The junction had 5 bases not matched to a gene; V was cut back by 3 bases and J by 2 bases. The CDR3 here is CASSSPGQGTYEQYF. Here the CDR3 DNA reads TGTGCCAGCAGCTCACCGGGACAGGGGACCTACGAGCAGTACTTC.

The chain couples TRBV19 to TRBJ2-3, with no clear D. The CDR3 is 12 amino acids. CDR1 is LNHDA, CDR2 SQIVND, per germline (reference sequence). Trimming removed 2 bases at V and 8 bases at J, with 8 bases between. This chain's CDR3 is CASSIQEGTQYF. The CDR3 DNA is TGTGCCAGTAGTATACAAGAAGGTACGCAGTATTTT.

Only one count was recorded for this clone. DNA for the CDR3: TGTGCCAGCAGCTCAAAGGTTTCTGTGAATGAGCAGTTCTTC. It specifies CASSSKVSVNEQFF. The chain recombines TRBV7-8 with TRBJ2-1; D gene uncertain. Germline V gene sequence: CDR1 SGHVS, CDR2 FQNEAQ. V lost 4 bases and J 7 bases, leaving 14 bases between the germline ends. CDR3 length: 14 residues.

This clone was recorded a few times. The chain recombines TRBV4-2 with TRBJ1-4; tentative D call: TRBD1 (6 bases). Looked up from germline, CDR1 is LGHNA and CDR2 is YNFKEQ. V shed 5 bases and J shed 2 bases, with 21 bases lying between them. The CDR3 is made up of 18 amino acids. The chain's CDR3 is CASSSWGTGRGTNEKLFF. The CDR3 DNA reads TGTGCCAGCAGCTCCTGGGGAACAGGGAGGGGGACTAATGAAAAACTGTTTTTT.

This clone was detected many times. Additional DNA sequences in this sample encode the identical CDR3. The genes are TRBV30 and TRBJ1-4; D might be TRBD1 (5 bases). The length of the CDR3 is 12 residues. The germline V and J ends were trimmed by 7 bases and 3 bases, with 9 bases remaining between them. The V gene's germline CDR1 is GTSNPN and CDR2 SVGIG (reference sequence). CDR3 nucleotides: TGTGCCTCGTGGGGGGCTAATGAAAAACTGTTTTTT. Residues: CASWGANEKLFF.

The rearrangement joins TRBV30 to TRBJ1-3; 11 bases map to TRBD1. Germline CDR1 GTSNPN, CDR2 SVGIG (reference sequence). This CDR3 is 18 amino acids long. V shed 2 bases, J shed 4 bases, and the junction held 13 bases outside the gene matches. In DNA, the CDR3 is TGTGCCTGGAGTCCCCGCGGACAGGGGGCTTCCTCGGGAAACACCATATATTTT. Its translation: CAWSPRGQGASSGNTIYF. Looking up the rest from reference TRBV30 and TRBJ1-3 gives the full variable domain: SQTIHQWPATLVQPVGSPLSLECTVEGTSNPNLYWYRQAAGRGLQLLFYSVGIGQISSEVPQNLSASRPQDRQFILSSKKLLLSDSGFYLCAWSPRGQGASSGNTIYFGEGSWLTVV.

V is TRBV7-3 and J is TRBJ1-2; D is possibly TRBD1 (5 bases). CDR3 size: 17 residues. Germline V gene lookup returns CDR1 SGHTA and CDR2 FQGTGA. V was cut by 2 bases and J by 4 bases, with 20 bases left in between. Here the CDR3 DNA reads TGTGCCAGCAGCTTAGGGGGACTAAGTAGGGCGGTCTATGGCTACACCTTC. Translated: CASSLGGLSRAVYGYTF.

The genes are TRBV7-9 and TRBJ2-2; 13 bases fit TRBD2. Germline values: CDR1 SEHNR, CDR2 FQNEAQ (reference sequence). The V segment lost 5 bases and the J segment 2 bases; nucleotides outside the gene matches: 2. This CDR3 spans 16 amino acids. CDR3 loop: CASSRGLAGNTGELFF. The CDR3 DNA sequence: TGTGCCAGCAGCCGGGGACTAGCGGGAAACACCGGGGAGCTGTTTTTT.

This rearrangement joins TRBV25-1 to TRBJ1-4, with TRBD1 matching over 7 bases. The CDR3 runs 16 residues. The junction had 9 bases not matched to a gene; V was cut back by 3 bases and J by 5 bases. Per germline, CDR1 MGHDK and CDR2 SYGVNS. The CDR3 spells CASSDPRQGGNEKLFF. The CDR3 DNA follows: TGTGCCAGCAGTGACCCCCGACAGGGAGGGAATGAAAAACTGTTTTTT.

The rearrangement joins TRBV19 to TRBJ1-1; tentative D call: TRBD1 (5 bases). The CDR3 covers 15 residues. The V gene lost 1 base and the J gene lost 6 bases, with 15 bases spanning the gap. The germline CDR1 and CDR2 sequences are LNHDA and SQIVND (reference sequence). CDR3 sequence: CASSIGKGRTAEAFF. DNA of the CDR3: TGTGCCAGTAGTATAGGGAAGGGGAGGACGGCTGAAGCTTTCTTT.

The J gene is TRBJ1-2, the V gene TRBV4-1; TRBD1 is a possible D gene (6 bases). Germline CDR1 and CDR2: MGHRA and YSYEKL. V was clipped by 2 bases and J by 8 bases, with 15 bases between them. The CDR3 spans 14 residues. In DNA, the CDR3 is TGCGCCAGCAGCCAATTAGTGGGGGCTGAGGGCTACACCTTC. As protein: CASSQLVGAEGYTF.